One sample yielded the 26 T cell receptor beta chains listed below, sequenced in a study of blood T cell repertoires in COVID-19. Here immunoSEQ multiplex PCR was the method, and the copy in TCRdb shows in-frame clones only, minus some. The sample consists of 270,000 or so clones, 84% of them appearing once. Sequenced sample: peripheral blood. These receptors all stem from a human donor in a cohort sampled during active COVID-19.

The chain couples TRBV10-1 to TRBJ2-1, with 7 nucleotides matching TRBD2. The germline CDR1 and CDR2 sequences are WNHNN and SYGVQD (reference sequence). V trimming: 2 bases; J trimming: 8 bases; junction bases outside the gene matches: 15. The CDR3 is 17 amino acids. This chain's CDR3 is CASSEPAGIPPDDEQFF. The CDR3 DNA sequence: TGCGCCAGCAGTGAGCCAGCGGGAATACCGCCGGACGATGAGCAGTTCTTC.

The genes are TRBV28 and TRBJ1-4; 8 nucleotides agree with TRBD1. CDR3 length: 16 amino acids. V dropped 6 bases and J dropped 8; count of bases not matched to a gene: 14. Germline V CDR1 and CDR2: MDHEN, SYDVKM. The DNA of the CDR3 is TGTGCCAGCAGCCCGGTCCTAGGACAGGGTGAGGAAAAACTGTTTTTT. Translating it yields CASSPVLGQGEEKLFF.

J is TRBJ2-7 and V is TRBV5-1; D is perhaps TRBD1 (6 bases). Looked up from germline, CDR1 is SGHRS and CDR2 is YFSETQ. Trimming took 2 bases from V and 1 from J, leaving 13 bases between them. The CDR3 spans 15 residues. CDR3 residues: CASSFDGGPSYEQYF. CDR3 bases: TGCGCCAGCAGCTTTGATGGGGGCCCGTCCTACGAGCAGTACTTC.

This clone has only one observation. The genes are TRBV18 and TRBJ1-1; D is unclear. Trimming removed 1 base at V and 1 base at J, with 16 bases between. This CDR3 spans 17 amino acids. The germline gives CDR1 KGHSH, CDR2 LQKENI. CDR3: CASSPLEVGPPNTEAFF. DNA of the CDR3: TGTGCCAGCTCACCACTGGAGGTGGGCCCCCCGAACACTGAAGCTTTCTTT. The variable domain in full, completed from reference TRBV18 and TRBJ1-1, reads NAGVMQNPRHLVRRRGQEARLRCSPMKGHSHVYWYRQLPEEGLKFMVYLQKENIIDESGMPKERFSAEFPKEGPSILRIQQVVRGDSAAYFCASSPLEVGPPNTEAFFGQGTRLTVV.

This sequence joins TRBV19 and TRBJ2-1, with TRBD2 matching 9 bases. Germline CDR1 is LNHDA and CDR2 is SQIVND (reference sequence). The CDR3 sequence is 15 residues long. With V trimmed by 2 bases and J by 4 bases, 3 bases remained unmatched. The DNA of the CDR3 is TGTGCCAGTAGTATATTTGCGGGGGGGTACAATGAGCAGTTCTTC. Encoded protein: CASSIFAGGYNEQFF.

The genes are TRBV4-1 and TRBJ2-7; D gene uncertain. The CDR3 length is 15 residues. The germline gives CDR1 MGHRA, CDR2 YSYEKL. V was trimmed by 0 bases and J by 2 bases, leaving 11 bases between them. This CDR3 is CASSQDHSLAYEQYF. The DNA for the CDR3 is TGCGCCAGCAGCCAAGATCACAGCCTCGCCTACGAGCAGTACTTC.

The rearrangement joins TRBV18 to TRBJ2-5, with TRBD2 as a possible D gene (5 bases). The V gene lost 2 bases and the J gene lost 1 base, with 11 bases spanning the gap. Germline loops: CDR1 KGHSH, CDR2 LQKENI. The CDR3 spans 15 residues. CDR3 residues: CASSPIPAGQETQYF. The CDR3 nucleotides are TGTGCCAGCTCACCAATTCCCGCGGGCCAAGAGACCCAGTACTTC.

The table lists this clone with a count of one. This sequence joins TRBV7-2 and TRBJ2-7, with TRBD1 matching 8 bases. This CDR3 is 14 amino acids long. Losses at the gene ends were 5 bases for V and 5 bases for J; bases not matched to a gene: 8. Germline V gene data show CDR1 as SGHTA and CDR2 as FQGNSA. This CDR3 is CASSARPTGDEQYF. The DNA of the CDR3 is TGTGCCAGCAGCGCGAGACCGACAGGGGACGAGCAGTACTTC. Filled out from reference TRBV7-2 and TRBJ2-7, the complete variable domain reads GAGVSQSPSNKVTEKGKDVELRCDPISGHTALYWYRQSLGQGLEFLIYFQGNSAPDKSGLPSDRFSAERTGGSVSTLTIQRTQQEDSAVYLCASSARPTGDEQYFGPGTRLTVT.

The chain has TRBV15 and TRBJ2-5; perhaps TRBD2 as D (5 bases). This CDR3 has 15 residues. Germline lookup yields CDR1 LNHNV and CDR2 YYDKDF (reference sequence). V lost 0 bases and J 5 bases, leaving 13 bases between the germline ends. The CDR3 reads CATSRDLRPGETQYF. CDR3 nucleotides: TGTGCCACCAGCAGAGATCTGCGGCCGGGGGAGACCCAGTACTTC.

The chain joins TRBV10-3 to TRBJ1-1, with D possibly TRBD1 on 5 matching bases. Germline CDR1 ENHRY, CDR2 SYGVKD. The germline V and J ends were trimmed by 4 bases and 5 bases, with 8 bases remaining between them. The CDR3 spans 12 residues. CDR3 sequence (DNA): TGTGCCATCAGTGTTAAGGGGACTGAAGCTTTCTTT. This gives the protein CAISVKGTEAFF.

Here the CDR3 DNA reads TGTGCCAGCAGCACTACAGGGGGAGAGGGCTACACCTTC. It codes for CASSTTGGEGYTF. V usage is TRBV6-6 and J usage is TRBJ1-2; 8 nucleotides match TRBD1. The CDR3 is 13 amino acids. Per germline, CDR1 MNHNY and CDR2 SVGAGI (reference sequence). Germline trimming cut 6 bases from V and 8 bases from J; bases unmatched to any gene: 8.

This clone was counted many times. The CDR3, as DNA: TGTGCCAGCGCGGGAGGGGGGGACACAGATACGCAGTATTTT. Translated: CASAGGGDTDTQYF. This chain connects TRBV6-5 to TRBJ2-3, with 9 nucleotides matching TRBD2. Germline V gene sequence: CDR1 MNHEY, CDR2 SVGAGI. Trimming took 8 bases from V and 2 from J; bases not matched to a gene: 5. The CDR3 consists of 14 residues.

The chain employs TRBV19 and TRBJ1-3; D ambiguous. The V end was cut by 8 bases, the J end by 0 bases, with 8 bases between. The CDR3 has 13 residues. Germline V gene sequence: CDR1 LNHDA, CDR2 SQIVND (reference sequence). CDR3 in amino acids: CASSEDSGNTIYF. As DNA, the CDR3 is TGTGCCAGTTCCGAGGACTCTGGAAACACCATATATTTT.

For this clone: This specimen includes other DNA sequences encoding the same CDR3. The chain links TRBV7-9 to TRBJ1-6; D unclear. V was cut by 5 bases and J by 7 bases, with 9 bases left in between. Germline lookup yields CDR1 SEHNR and CDR2 FQNEAQ (reference sequence). The CDR3 is made up of 13 amino acids. In DNA, the CDR3 is TGTGCCAGCAGCCTTGCACAAAATTCACCCCTCCACTTT. This sequence encodes CASSLAQNSPLHF.

The rearrangement uses TRBV10-2 and TRBJ1-3, with TRBD1 identical over 8 bases. Per the germline V gene, CDR1 is WSHSY and CDR2 is SAAADI. This CDR3 is built from 15 residues. V shed 8 bases, J shed 4 bases, and the junction held 10 bases outside the gene matches. The CDR3 bases are TGCGCCAGCCTCGTCGACAGGGGTAAAGGAAACACCATATATTTT. It is translated as CASLVDRGKGNTIYF.

V is TRBV28 and J is TRBJ1-6; no firm D call. The V gene lost 7 bases and the J gene lost 11 bases, with 24 bases spanning the gap. This CDR3 comprises 16 residues. Germline CDR1 is MDHEN and CDR2 is SYDVKM. The CDR3: CASTVLEGRPPTPLHF. In DNA form, the CDR3 reads TGTGCCAGCACCGTTTTGGAGGGTCGTCCCCCAACACCCCTCCACTTT.

This chain links TRBV14 with TRBJ2-3, with no clear D. There are 14 residues in the CDR3. Between the trimmed V and J ends, which lost 4 bases and 6 bases, there was a span of 14 bases. Germline CDR1 is SGHDN and CDR2 is FVKESK. CDR3 amino acids: CASSLRFHPDTQYF. CDR3 bases: TGTGCCAGCAGCCTGCGCTTTCACCCCGATACGCAGTATTTT. The whole variable domain, filled in from reference TRBV14 and TRBJ2-3, reads EAGVTQFPSHSVIEKGQTVTLRCDPISGHDNLYWYRRVMGKEIKFLLHFVKESKQDESGMPNNRFLAERTGGTYSTLKVQPAELEDSGVYFCASSLRFHPDTQYFGPGTRLTVL.

This chain joins TRBV9 and TRBJ1-2; D gene ambiguous. CDR1 is SGDLS, CDR2 YYNGEE, per germline. CDR3 length: 16 amino acids. Trimming took 5 bases from V and 1 from J, leaving 18 bases between them. In DNA, the CDR3 is TGTGCCAGCAGTTTCTCCCGGGAGACGGGTAACTATGGCTACACCTTC. As protein: CASSFSRETGNYGYTF.

The sample holds one count of this clone. The V gene is TRBV6-5, the J gene TRBJ1-2, with 7 bases aligning to TRBD1. This CDR3 has 14 amino acids. CDR1 and CDR2 from the germline V gene are MNHEY and SVGAGI. Trimming took 2 bases from V and 6 from J; bases not matched to a gene: 6. The CDR3 loop reads CASSYGQAPDGYTF. In DNA, the CDR3 is TGTGCCAGCAGTTACGGACAGGCCCCGGATGGCTACACCTTC.

This clone came up once. V gene TRBV7-9 combines with J gene TRBJ1-1; no firm D call. The CDR3 contains 12 residues. Trimming stripped 3 bases from V and 4 bases from J, with 6 bases between. Germline CDR1 is SEHNR and CDR2 is FQNEAQ (reference sequence). The CDR3 loop is CASSLGVTEAFF. The CDR3 bases are TGTGCCAGCAGCTTGGGAGTCACTGAAGCTTTCTTT.

J is TRBJ2-1 and V is TRBV2; TRBD2 is a possible D gene (5 bases). Trimming took 6 bases from V and 9 from J, leaving 12 bases between them. Germline CDR1 reads SNHLY; CDR2 reads FYNNEI. There are 12 residues in the CDR3. CDR3: CASSVPGSEQFF. CDR3 sequence (DNA): TGTGCCAGCAGCGTACCGGGGAGTGAGCAGTTCTTC.

This clone was recorded a few times. The CDR3 DNA follows: TGTGCCAGCAGTTGGGACAGGGGGCACTATGGCTACACCTTC. Amino acid sequence: CASSWDRGHYGYTF. J is TRBJ1-2 and V is TRBV6-5; 12 nucleotides agree with TRBD1. J lost 3 bases, V lost 4 bases, and 0 bases had no gene match. This CDR3 region has 14 residues. CDR1 is MNHEY, CDR2 SVGAGI, per germline.

The chain links TRBV11-2 to TRBJ1-4; D call uncertain. V lost 2 bases and J lost 4, with 14 bases in between. Germline CDR1 reads SGHAT; CDR2 reads FQNNGV. The CDR3 consists of 16 residues. The CDR3 bases are TGTGCCAGCAGCTTACTAGTTGGCAGAAGTAATGAAAAACTGTTTTTT. This sequence encodes CASSLLVGRSNEKLFF.

V gene TRBV21-1 combines with J gene TRBJ2-5; TRBD2, as called in the table, went unchecked against the DNA. TRBV21-1 is a documented pseudogene. This CDR3 region has 15 residues. This CDR3 reads CASSNPGGRPETQYF. Written as DNA, the CDR3 is TGTGCCAGCAGCAACCCGGGGGGCCGGCCTGAGACCCAGTACTTC.

The chain is built from TRBV5-5 and TRBJ2-5; a possible D gene is TRBD1 (5 bases). V was cut by 2 bases and J by 5 bases, with 16 bases left in between. Germline assignment: CDR1 SGHKS and CDR2 YYEKEE (reference sequence). The CDR3 is 15 residues long. The CDR3: CASSLTAGLGETQYF. The CDR3 DNA sequence: TGTGCCAGCAGCTTAACGGCAGGGTTAGGGGAGACCCAGTACTTC.

V is TRBV5-1 and J is TRBJ2-7; 8 positions agree with TRBD2. Trimming took 6 bases from V and 5 from J; bases not matched to a gene: 10. CDR1 and CDR2 (germline): SGHRS, YFSETQ. The CDR3 runs to 14 residues. The CDR3 sequence is CASKVGGGLDEQYF. For the CDR3, the DNA is TGCGCCAGCAAAGTAGGCGGGGGGTTGGACGAGCAGTACTTC.